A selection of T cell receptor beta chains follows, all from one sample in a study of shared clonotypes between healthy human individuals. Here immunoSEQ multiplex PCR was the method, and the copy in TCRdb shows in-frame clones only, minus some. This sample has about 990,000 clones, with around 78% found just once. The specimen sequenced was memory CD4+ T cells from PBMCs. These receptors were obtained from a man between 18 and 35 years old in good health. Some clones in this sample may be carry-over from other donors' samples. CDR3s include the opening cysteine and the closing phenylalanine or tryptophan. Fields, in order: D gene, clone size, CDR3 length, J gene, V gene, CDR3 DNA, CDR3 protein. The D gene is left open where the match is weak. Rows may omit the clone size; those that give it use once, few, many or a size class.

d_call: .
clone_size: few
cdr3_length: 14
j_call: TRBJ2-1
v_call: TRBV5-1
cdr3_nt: TGCGCCAGCAGCGCACGACTAGTAACGAATGAGCAGTTCTTC
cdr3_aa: CASSARLVTNEQFF

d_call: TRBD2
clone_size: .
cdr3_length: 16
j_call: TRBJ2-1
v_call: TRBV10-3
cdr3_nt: TGTGCCATCAGTACATGGCCCGGGACTAGCATCAATGAGCAGTTCTTC
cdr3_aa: CAISTWPGTSINEQFF

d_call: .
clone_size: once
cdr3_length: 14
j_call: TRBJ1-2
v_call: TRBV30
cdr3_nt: TGTGCCTGGAGAACGCAGGAGGAGTACTATGGCTACACCTTC
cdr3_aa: CAWRTQEEYYGYTF

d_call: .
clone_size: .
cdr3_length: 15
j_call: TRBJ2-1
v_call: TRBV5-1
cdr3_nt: TGCGCCAGCAGCTTGGCCAGCGGGCCCTACAATGAGCAGTTCTTC
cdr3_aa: CASSLASGPYNEQFF

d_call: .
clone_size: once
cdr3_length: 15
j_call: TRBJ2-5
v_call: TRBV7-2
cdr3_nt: TGTGCCAGCAGCTTAGAGGGTCCAGGGGGGGAGACCCAGTACTTC
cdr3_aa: CASSLEGPGGETQYF

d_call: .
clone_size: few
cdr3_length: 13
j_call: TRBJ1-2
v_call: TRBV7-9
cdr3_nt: TGTGCCAGCAGCTTAGCGAACAGCCGGAGCTACACCTTC
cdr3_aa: CASSLANSRSYTF

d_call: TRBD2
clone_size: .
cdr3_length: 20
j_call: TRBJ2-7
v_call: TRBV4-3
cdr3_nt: TGCGCCAGCAGCCAAGATCGAGGTAGAAGAGGCGGGAGGTTTTTCTACGAGCAGTACTTC
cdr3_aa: CASSQDRGRRGGRFFYEQYF

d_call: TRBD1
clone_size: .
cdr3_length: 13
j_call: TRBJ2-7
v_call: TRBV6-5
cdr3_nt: TGTGCCAGCTCTTCAGACAGGGGAACCGAGCAGTACTTC
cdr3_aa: CASSSDRGTEQYF

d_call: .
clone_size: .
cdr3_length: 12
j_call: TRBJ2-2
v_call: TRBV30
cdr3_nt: TGTGCCTGGACGGAGAACACCGGGGAGCTGTTTTTT
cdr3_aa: CAWTENTGELFF

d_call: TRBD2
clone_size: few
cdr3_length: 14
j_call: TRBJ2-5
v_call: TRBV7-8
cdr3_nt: TGTGCCAGCAGCCCCGGCGGGGCGGGAGAGACCCGGTACTTC
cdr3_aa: CASSPGGAGETRYF

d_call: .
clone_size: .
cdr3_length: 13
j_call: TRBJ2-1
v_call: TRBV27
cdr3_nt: TGTGCCAGCAGTTTGGTCAGGGGCGATGAGCAGTTCTTC
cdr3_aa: CASSLVRGDEQFF

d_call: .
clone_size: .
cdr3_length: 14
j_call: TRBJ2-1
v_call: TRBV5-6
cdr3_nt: TGTGCCAGCAGCTTGGGGTCAAGCCGGGGTGAGCAGTTCTTC
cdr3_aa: CASSLGSSRGEQFF

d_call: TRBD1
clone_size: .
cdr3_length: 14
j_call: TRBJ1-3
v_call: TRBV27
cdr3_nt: TGTGCCAGCTGGGCAGGGGGCAGGGGAAACACCATATATTTT
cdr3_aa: CASWAGGRGNTIYF

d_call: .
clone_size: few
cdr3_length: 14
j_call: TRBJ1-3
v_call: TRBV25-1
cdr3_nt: TGTGCCAGCAGCCGGGGAGGCTCTGGAAACACCATATATTTT
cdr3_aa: CASSRGGSGNTIYF

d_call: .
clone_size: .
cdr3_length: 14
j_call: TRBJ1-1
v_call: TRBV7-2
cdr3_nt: TGTGCCAGCAGCTTTAGGGGTCTGGGTACTGAAGCTTTCTTT
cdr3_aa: CASSFRGLGTEAFF

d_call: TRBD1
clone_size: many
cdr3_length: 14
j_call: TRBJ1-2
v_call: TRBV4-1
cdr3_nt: TGCGCCAGCAGCCACCCCGGACAGGGCCTTGGCTACACCTTC
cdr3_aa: CASSHPGQGLGYTF

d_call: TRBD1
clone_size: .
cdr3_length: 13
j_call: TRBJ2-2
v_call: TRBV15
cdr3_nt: TGTGCCACCAGAACAGGGGTTGCCGGGGAGCTGTTTTTT
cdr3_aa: CATRTGVAGELFF

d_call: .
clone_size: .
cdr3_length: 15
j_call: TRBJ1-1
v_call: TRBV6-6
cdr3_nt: TGTGCCAGCAGGGATGGCGACAGGACTAACACTGAAGCTTTCTTT
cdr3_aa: CASRDGDRTNTEAFF

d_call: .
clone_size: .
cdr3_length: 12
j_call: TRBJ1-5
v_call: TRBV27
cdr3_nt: TGTGCCAGCATTGGGGGGGAACAGCCCCAGCATTTT
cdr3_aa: CASIGGEQPQHF

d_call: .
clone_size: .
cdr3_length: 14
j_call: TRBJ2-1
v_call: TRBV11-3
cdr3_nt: TGTGCCAGCAGCTTACTGGGGGCGCTGAATGAGCAGTTCTTC
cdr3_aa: CASSLLGALNEQFF

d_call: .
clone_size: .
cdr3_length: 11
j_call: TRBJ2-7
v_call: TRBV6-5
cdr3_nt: TGTGCCAGCACCTCGGCCAGCGAGCAGTACTTC
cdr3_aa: CASTSASEQYF

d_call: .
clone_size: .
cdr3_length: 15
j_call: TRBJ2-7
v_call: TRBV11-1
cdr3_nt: TGTGCCAGCAGCGTCTCAAGTGGGACTCCCTACGAGCAGTACTTC
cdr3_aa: CASSVSSGTPYEQYF

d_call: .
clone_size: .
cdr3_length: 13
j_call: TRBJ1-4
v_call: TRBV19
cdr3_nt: TGTGCCAGTAGTATAATGGGCGGGTCCAAACTGTTTTTT
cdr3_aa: CASSIMGGSKLFF

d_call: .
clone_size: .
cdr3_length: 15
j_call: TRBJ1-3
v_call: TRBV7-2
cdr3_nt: TGTGCCATCAAATCCAGGGCGGAGTCTGGAAACACCATATATTTT
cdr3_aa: CAIKSRAESGNTIYF

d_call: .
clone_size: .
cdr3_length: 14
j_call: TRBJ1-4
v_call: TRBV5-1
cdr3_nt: TGCGCCAGCAGCTTCGGGCAGGACGGGGAAAAACTGTTTTTT
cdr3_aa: CASSFGQDGEKLFF

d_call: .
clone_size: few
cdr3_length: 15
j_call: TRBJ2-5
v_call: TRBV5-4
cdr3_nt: TGTGCCAGCAGCTTGAACGGTGGACTGCAAGAGACCCAGTACTTC
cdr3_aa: CASSLNGGLQETQYF

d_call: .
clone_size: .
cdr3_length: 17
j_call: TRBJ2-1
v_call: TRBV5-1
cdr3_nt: TGCGCCAGCAGCTTGGTGGCAGTTCGGAGCTCCTACAATGAGCAGTTCTTC
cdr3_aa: CASSLVAVRSSYNEQFF

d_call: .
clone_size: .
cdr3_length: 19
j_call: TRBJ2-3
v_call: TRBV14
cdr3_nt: TGTGCCAGCAGCCAAGCTCCTAAGGGGGGGATGTATATCGCAGATACGCAGTATTTT
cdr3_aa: CASSQAPKGGMYIADTQYF

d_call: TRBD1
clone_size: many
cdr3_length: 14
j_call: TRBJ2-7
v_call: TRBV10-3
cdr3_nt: TGTGCCATCAGGGACAGGGCCCAAACCTACGAGCAGTACTTC
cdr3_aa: CAIRDRAQTYEQYF

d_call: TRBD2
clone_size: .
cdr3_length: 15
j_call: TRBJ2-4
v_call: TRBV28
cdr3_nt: TGTGCCAGCAGTTTAACGGCGGGAGGTAAAAACATTCAGTACTTC
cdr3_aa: CASSLTAGGKNIQYF

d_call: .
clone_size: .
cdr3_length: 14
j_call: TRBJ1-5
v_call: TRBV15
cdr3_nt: TGTGCCACCAGCAGGGGGGGGAGCAATCAGCCCCAGCATTTT
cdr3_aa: CATSRGGSNQPQHF

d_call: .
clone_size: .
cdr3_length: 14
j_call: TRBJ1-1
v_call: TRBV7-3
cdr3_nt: TGTGCCAGCAGCCCCACTCCGGGGGCGGTTGAAGCTTTCTTT
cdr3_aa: CASSPTPGAVEAFF

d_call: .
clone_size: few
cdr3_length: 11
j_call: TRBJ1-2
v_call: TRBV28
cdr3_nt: TGTGCCAGCAGAACAGGGTTTGGCTACACCTTC
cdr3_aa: CASRTGFGYTF

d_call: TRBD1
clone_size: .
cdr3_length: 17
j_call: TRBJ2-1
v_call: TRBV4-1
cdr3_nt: TGCGCCAGCAGCCAACCTCGACCGGGACAGGCCCCTAATGAGCAGTTCTTC
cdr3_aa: CASSQPRPGQAPNEQFF

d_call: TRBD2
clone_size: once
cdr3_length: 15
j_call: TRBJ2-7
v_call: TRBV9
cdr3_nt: TGTGCCAGCAGCGTAGTGGGGGAGGGCCCGCTCGAGCAGTACTTC
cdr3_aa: CASSVVGEGPLEQYF

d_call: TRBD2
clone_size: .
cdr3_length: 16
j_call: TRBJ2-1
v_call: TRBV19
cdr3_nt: TGTGCCAGTAGTTCCGGTGGCAGCGGGGGATACAATGAGCAGTTCTTC
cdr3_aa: CASSSGGSGGYNEQFF

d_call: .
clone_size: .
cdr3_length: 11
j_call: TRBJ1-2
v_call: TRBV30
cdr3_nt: TGTGCCAGTAGGGGTACCTATGGCTACACCTTC
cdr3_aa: CASRGTYGYTF

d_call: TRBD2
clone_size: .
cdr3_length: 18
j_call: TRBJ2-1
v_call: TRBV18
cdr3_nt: TGTGCCAGCTCACGATCGGGGCCAGCGGGACTATTATACAATGAGCAGTTCTTC
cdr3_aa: CASSRSGPAGLLYNEQFF

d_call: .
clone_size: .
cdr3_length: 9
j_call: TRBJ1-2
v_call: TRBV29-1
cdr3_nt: TGCAGCGTTGAAGAGGGCTACACCTTC
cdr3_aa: CSVEEGYTF

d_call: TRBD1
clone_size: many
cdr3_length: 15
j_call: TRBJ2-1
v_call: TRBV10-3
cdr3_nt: TGTGCCATCTGTGAGGGGGCGGCCTCCTACAATGAGCAGTTCTTC
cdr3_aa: CAICEGAASYNEQFF

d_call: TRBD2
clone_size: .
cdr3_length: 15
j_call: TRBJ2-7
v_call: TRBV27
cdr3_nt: TGTGCCAGCAGTCGACTAGCGGGAGGGGCCGGCGAGCAGTACTTC
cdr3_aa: CASSRLAGGAGEQYF

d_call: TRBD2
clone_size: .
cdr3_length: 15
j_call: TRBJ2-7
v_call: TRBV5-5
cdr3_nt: TGTGCCAGCAGCTCGGGACTAGCGGGAGGCTACGAGCAGTACTTC
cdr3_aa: CASSSGLAGGYEQYF

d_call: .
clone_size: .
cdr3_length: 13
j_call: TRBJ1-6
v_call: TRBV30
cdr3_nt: TGTGCCTGGAGTGCGTCCCTGAGGGACACGGTCCACTTT
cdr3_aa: CAWSASLRDTVHF

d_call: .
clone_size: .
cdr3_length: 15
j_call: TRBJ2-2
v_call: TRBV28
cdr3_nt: TGTGCCAGCAGCCACCCGGGGGCGGGCACCGGGGAGCTGTTTTTT
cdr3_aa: CASSHPGAGTGELFF

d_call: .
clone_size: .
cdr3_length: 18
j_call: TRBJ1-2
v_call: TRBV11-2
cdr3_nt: TGTGCCAGCAGCTTAGGGGTCGGGGGGCGCGGTCCTAACTATGGCTACACCTTC
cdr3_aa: CASSLGVGGRGPNYGYTF

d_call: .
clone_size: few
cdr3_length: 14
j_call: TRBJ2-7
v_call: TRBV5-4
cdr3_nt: TGTGCCAGCAGACACGGTGGCGGAGGGAGCGAGCAGTACTTC
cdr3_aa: CASRHGGGGSEQYF

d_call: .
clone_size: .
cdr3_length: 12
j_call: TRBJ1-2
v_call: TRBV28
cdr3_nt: TGTGCCAGCGGAACAGGGTATTATGGCTACACCTTC
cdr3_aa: CASGTGYYGYTF

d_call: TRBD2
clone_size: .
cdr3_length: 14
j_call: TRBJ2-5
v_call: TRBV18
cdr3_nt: TGTGCCAGCTCACCGACTAGCGGGCAAGAGACCCAGTACTTC
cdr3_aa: CASSPTSGQETQYF